This paragraph covers one T cell receptor beta chain sequence. The sample holds a few counts of this clone. Its cognate antigen has yet to be identified. Per-nucleotide qualities are absent, and no much larger clonotype sits a single base away. The entry originates in a study of beta chain features in type 1 diabetes (dated by TCRdb to 2016 to 2019). General notes on the study: Mean age, gender distribution, total cell number and subset yield did not differ between patients and healthy donors. Whereas all 30 or so donors provided naive and central memory subsets, regulatory and stem cell-like memory subsets were isolated from just 8 patients and about 8 healthy donors. Across all samples, 107,917,701 sorted cells were examined, and cell number per subset correlated strongly with RNA yield. The study compared the TCRB repertoires of sorted circulating CD4+ T cell subsets in recently diagnosed type 1 diabetes patients with those in matched healthy donors. Results and caveats for the whole study, not just this receptor: Because the HLA sub-analyses included only small numbers of individuals, any influence of HLA type on TCRB rearrangement was left unresolved. Patients with type 1 diabetes made fewer insertions and deleted more nucleotides at VDJ recombination sites, implying thymic rearrangement abnormalities. Because cDNA was sequenced instead of genomic DNA, activated cells with high expression could be over-represented, although the groups did not differ in activation or CD3 levels. Naive, central memory and regulatory TCRB repertoires appeared to be more similar among patients than among healthy donors. A moderate but significant shortening of TCRB CDR3 length was observed in type 1 diabetes patients in all four CD4+ subsets. Shorter templates might have been favored by PCR, but patient and control samples were amplified and corrected together, so both groups would have been affected equally by any skew.

All of the isolated RNA was reverse transcribed with the High Capacity cDNA Reverse Transcription Kit, so expressed TCRB transcripts were sequenced. Deep immunoSEQ sequencing was applied to naive, central memory and regulatory T cell samples, giving an average of around 4 million total reads per sample. Sorted cells were lysed in RLT buffer and RNA was extracted with DNase-treated RNeasy Micro or Mini kits, depending on cell number. Each cell subset was processed on its own to prevent cross-contamination, while patient and healthy donor samples were processed together. The immunoSEQ multiplex PCR was used to amplify TCRB sequences from cDNA, yielding 87-bp fragments that span the CDR3 region. The amplicons were sequenced using the Illumina HiSeq platform. In the source study's methods: PCR bias was computationally corrected using synthetic template baselines, reads within Hamming distance 2 were collapsed, and singletons that could not be merged were discarded. By aligning reads against IMGT, V, D and J genes, CDR3 length, and insertions or deletions at six rearrangement sites were assigned. Clonotype counts were normalized to sorted cell number within each subset before computing true diversity and Gini coefficients with the tcR R package. Repertoire sharing was quantified using the overlap coefficient calculated on TCRB nucleotide sequences. Out-of-frame TCRB sequences from naive cells were analyzed as a proxy for the pre-selection repertoire. As stored in TCRdb, this immuneACCESS dataset retains in-frame rearrangements with V and J assigned. A fraction of the clones does not appear; measured against another copy, unresolved V genes explain less than half of the discrepancy, and the remainder lacks a known reason. D and trimming come from the DNA, and the V and J calls and clone size come from that table. This sample comprises 150,000 to 200,000 clones, around 63% of them detected only once. The top ten clonotypes cover roughly 0.095% of the sample.

Each donor gave one peripheral blood draw, roughly 110 mL on average, collected into heparinised tubes. Naive, central memory, regulatory and stem cell-like memory CD4+ T cells were sorted on a BD FACSAria II using a panel including CD45RO, CCR7, CD25, CD127, CD95 and CD27. A purity above 95% was achieved for all sorted populations. Right away, PBMCs were isolated by Lymphoprep density gradient centrifugation and were stained directly, with no culture step. So that batch effects would be minimized, each experiment stained and sorted samples in pairs, pairing one healthy donor with one patient. The germline V gene gives CDR1 as ENHRY and CDR2 as SYGVKD. V ends up 6 bases short and J 5 bases short, with an unmatched junction base count of 6. The CDR3 runs 14 residues from the cysteine to the phenylalanine. Of the read, only the CDR3 DNA is kept; its 42 bases are in frame from base 1.

The sequencing sample was made of naive CD4+ T cells from blood. The cell subset or site label of this sample denotes: true naive CD4+ T cells. Recombination connected TRBV10-3 to TRBJ2-7; TRBD1 matches 11 bases in the middle. The sequence was obtained from a man aged 25 to 45 with type 1 diabetes. The CDR3 reads CAIRKGQGEDEQYF. The DNA is as follows: TGTGCCATCAGGAAGGGACAGGGGGAGGACGAGCAGTACTTC.